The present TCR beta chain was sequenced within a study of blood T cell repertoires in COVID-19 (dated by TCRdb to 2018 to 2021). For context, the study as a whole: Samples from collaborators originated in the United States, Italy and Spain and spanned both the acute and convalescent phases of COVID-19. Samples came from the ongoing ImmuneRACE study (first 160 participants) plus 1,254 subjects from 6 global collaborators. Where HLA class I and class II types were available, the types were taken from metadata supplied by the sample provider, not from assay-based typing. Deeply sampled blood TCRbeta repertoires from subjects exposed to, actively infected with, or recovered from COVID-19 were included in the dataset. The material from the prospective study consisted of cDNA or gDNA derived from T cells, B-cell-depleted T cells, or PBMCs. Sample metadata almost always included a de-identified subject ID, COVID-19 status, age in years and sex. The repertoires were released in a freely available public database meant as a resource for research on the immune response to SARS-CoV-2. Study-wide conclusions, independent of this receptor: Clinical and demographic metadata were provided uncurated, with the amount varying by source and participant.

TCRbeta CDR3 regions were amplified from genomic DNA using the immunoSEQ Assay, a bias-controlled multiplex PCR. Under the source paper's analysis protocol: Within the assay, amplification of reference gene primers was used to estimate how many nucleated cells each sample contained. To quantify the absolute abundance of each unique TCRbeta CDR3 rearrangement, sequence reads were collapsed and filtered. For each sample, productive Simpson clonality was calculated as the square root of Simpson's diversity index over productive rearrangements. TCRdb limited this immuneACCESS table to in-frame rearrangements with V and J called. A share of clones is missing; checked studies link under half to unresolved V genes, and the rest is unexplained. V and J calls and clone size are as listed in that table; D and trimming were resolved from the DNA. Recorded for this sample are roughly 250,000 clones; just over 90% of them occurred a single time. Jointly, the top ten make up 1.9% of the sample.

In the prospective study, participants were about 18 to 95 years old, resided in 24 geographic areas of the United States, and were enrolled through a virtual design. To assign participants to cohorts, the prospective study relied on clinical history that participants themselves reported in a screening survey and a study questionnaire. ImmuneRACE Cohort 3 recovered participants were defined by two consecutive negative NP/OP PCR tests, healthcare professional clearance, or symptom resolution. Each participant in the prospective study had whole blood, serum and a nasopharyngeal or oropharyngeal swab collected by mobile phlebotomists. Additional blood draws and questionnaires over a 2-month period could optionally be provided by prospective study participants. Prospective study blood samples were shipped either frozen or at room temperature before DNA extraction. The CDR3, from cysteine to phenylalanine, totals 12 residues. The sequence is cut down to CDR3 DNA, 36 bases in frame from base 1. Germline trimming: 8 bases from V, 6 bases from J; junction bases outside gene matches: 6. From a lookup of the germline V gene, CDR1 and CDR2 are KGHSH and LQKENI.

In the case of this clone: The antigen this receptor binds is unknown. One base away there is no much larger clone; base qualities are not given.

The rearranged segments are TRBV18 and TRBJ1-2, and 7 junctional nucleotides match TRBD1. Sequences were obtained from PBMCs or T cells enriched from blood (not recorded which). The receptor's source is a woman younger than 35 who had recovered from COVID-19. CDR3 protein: CASQGESDGYTF. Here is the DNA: TGTGCCAGCCAGGGGGAGTCGGATGGCTACACCTTC.